A selection of T cell receptor beta chains follows, all from one sample in a study of cytotoxic CD8 clonotypes in ibrutinib-treated CLL. Profiling relied on immunoSEQ multiplex PCR, and the TCRdb table lists in-frame clones only, not all of them. The sample holds tens of thousands of clones, around four fifths seen once. Specimen: PBMCs, collected after 24 months of ibrutinib treatment. The receptors were sampled from a human donor with chronic lymphocytic leukemia. The CDR3 runs from the conserved cysteine through the conserved F or W. The order of the fields is J gene, V gene, clone size, D gene, CDR3 DNA, CDR3 protein. The D gene is left open where the match is weak. Size values are once, few and many counts, or a class for expanded clones, and some rows have none.

j_call: TRBJ2-3
v_call: TRBV2
clone_size: -
d_call: -
cdr3_nt: TGTGCCAGCAGTTCCGCCGGGGGCACAGATACGCAGTATTTT
cdr3_aa: CASSSAGGTDTQYF

j_call: TRBJ2-1
v_call: TRBV30
clone_size: -
d_call: -
cdr3_nt: TGTGCCTGGAGCGATTCAGGGAATATCGCTAGAGAGCTGTTCTTC
cdr3_aa: CAWSDSGNIARELFF

j_call: TRBJ2-3
v_call: TRBV11-2
clone_size: -
d_call: TRBD2
cdr3_nt: TGTGCCAGCAGCATACTAGCGGGAGGGAGCACAGATACGCAGTATTTT
cdr3_aa: CASSILAGGSTDTQYF

j_call: TRBJ2-1
v_call: TRBV28
clone_size: -
d_call: -
cdr3_nt: TGTGCCAGCAGTTCCCCCCCGGGGTCCTACAATGAGCAGTTCTTC
cdr3_aa: CASSSPPGSYNEQFF

j_call: TRBJ1-2
v_call: TRBV29-1
clone_size: -
d_call: -
cdr3_nt: TGCAGCGTTGAAGATACGACAGCCCGGGATGGCTACACCTTC
cdr3_aa: CSVEDTTARDGYTF

j_call: TRBJ2-5
v_call: TRBV10-1
clone_size: -
d_call: -
cdr3_nt: TGCGCCAGCAGTGAGCTGGGAAAAGAGACCCAGTACTTC
cdr3_aa: CASSELGKETQYF

j_call: TRBJ1-2
v_call: TRBV19
clone_size: few
d_call: -
cdr3_nt: TGTGCCAGTAGTATAACTAGGACGGGATATGGCTACACCTTC
cdr3_aa: CASSITRTGYGYTF

j_call: TRBJ2-7
v_call: TRBV9
clone_size: -
d_call: -
cdr3_nt: TGTGCCAGCAGCGTAGGGGCTAGCGTAACCTACGAGCAGTACTTC
cdr3_aa: CASSVGASVTYEQYF

j_call: TRBJ1-1
v_call: TRBV27
clone_size: -
d_call: -
cdr3_nt: TGTGCCAGCAGTTTATTCGGGGATTGGAGCACTGAAGCTTTCTTT
cdr3_aa: CASSLFGDWSTEAFF

j_call: TRBJ2-7
v_call: TRBV7-9
clone_size: -
d_call: -
cdr3_nt: TGTGCCAGCAGCTTACAGGGGTACGAGCAGTACTTC
cdr3_aa: CASSLQGYEQYF

j_call: TRBJ2-6
v_call: TRBV27
clone_size: -
d_call: -
cdr3_nt: TGTGCCAGCAGTTTAGCCTCTGGGGCCAACGTCCTGACTTTC
cdr3_aa: CASSLASGANVLTF

j_call: TRBJ2-3
v_call: TRBV9
clone_size: few
d_call: TRBD2
cdr3_nt: TGTGCCAGCAGCGTTGCTAGCGGGGCAGATACGCAGTATTTT
cdr3_aa: CASSVASGADTQYF

j_call: TRBJ1-2
v_call: TRBV2
clone_size: -
d_call: -
cdr3_nt: TGTGCCAGCAGTGCCACCCTCAACTATGGCTACACCTTC
cdr3_aa: CASSATLNYGYTF

j_call: TRBJ1-4
v_call: TRBV29-1
clone_size: -
d_call: -
cdr3_nt: TGCAGCGTTGAGGGAACAGACCGAAATGAAAAACTGTTTTTT
cdr3_aa: CSVEGTDRNEKLFF

j_call: TRBJ1-2
v_call: TRBV28
clone_size: -
d_call: -
cdr3_nt: TGTGCCAGCAGTTTGGTGCGGCCTGGGACGTCCAGGGACGGCTACACCTTC
cdr3_aa: CASSLVRPGTSRDGYTF

j_call: TRBJ2-7
v_call: TRBV29-1
clone_size: -
d_call: -
cdr3_nt: TGCAGCGTGGGTGACAGCTACGAGCAGTACTTC
cdr3_aa: CSVGDSYEQYF

j_call: TRBJ2-3
v_call: TRBV7-3
clone_size: -
d_call: TRBD1
cdr3_nt: TGTGCCAGCAGTCAGGGGGCGAATGTAGATACGCAGTATTTT
cdr3_aa: CASSQGANVDTQYF

j_call: TRBJ2-3
v_call: TRBV5-5
clone_size: -
d_call: TRBD2
cdr3_nt: TGTGCCAGCAGCTTGACTAGCGGCCGCACAGATACGCAGTATTTT
cdr3_aa: CASSLTSGRTDTQYF

j_call: TRBJ2-1
v_call: TRBV7-2
clone_size: few
d_call: -
cdr3_nt: TGTGCCAGCAGCTTAGTCGGCGGGCTGGTGGGTCACAATGAGCAGTTCTTC
cdr3_aa: CASSLVGGLVGHNEQFF

j_call: TRBJ2-7
v_call: TRBV18
clone_size: once
d_call: -
cdr3_nt: TGTGCCAGCTCACCACCGTTTGTTTACGAGCAGTACTTC
cdr3_aa: CASSPPFVYEQYF

j_call: TRBJ2-1
v_call: TRBV7-3
clone_size: -
d_call: -
cdr3_nt: TGTGCCAGCAGCTCAGGGGCGATGACCTACAATGAGCAGTTCTTC
cdr3_aa: CASSSGAMTYNEQFF

j_call: TRBJ1-1
v_call: TRBV7-8
clone_size: few
d_call: TRBD1
cdr3_nt: TGTGCCAGCAGCTGGGACAGGGGGAACACTGAAGCTTTCTTT
cdr3_aa: CASSWDRGNTEAFF

j_call: TRBJ2-7
v_call: TRBV27
clone_size: -
d_call: TRBD2
cdr3_nt: TGTGCCAGCAGTTTAAAAACTAGCGGGAATGACGAGCAGTACTTC
cdr3_aa: CASSLKTSGNDEQYF

j_call: TRBJ1-1
v_call: TRBV28
clone_size: -
d_call: -
cdr3_nt: TGTGCCAGCAGCCCAACCCCCCGGGGTGAAGCTTTCTTT
cdr3_aa: CASSPTPRGEAFF

j_call: TRBJ2-7
v_call: TRBV7-2
clone_size: -
d_call: -
cdr3_nt: TGTGCCAGCAGCCCCGGAACGGGAAGGGCCGAGCAGTACTTC
cdr3_aa: CASSPGTGRAEQYF

j_call: TRBJ2-1
v_call: TRBV30
clone_size: -
d_call: -
cdr3_nt: TGTGCCTGGAGTGTACTAACAGAGCAGTTCTTC
cdr3_aa: CAWSVLTEQFF

j_call: TRBJ1-4
v_call: TRBV18
clone_size: few
d_call: -
cdr3_nt: TGTGCCAGCTCACCATCTCCCACGAAGGGTGAAAAACTGTTTTTT
cdr3_aa: CASSPSPTKGEKLFF

j_call: TRBJ1-2
v_call: TRBV5-1
clone_size: -
d_call: -
cdr3_nt: TGCGCCAGCAGCTCAGATAGGGTCTCCTATGGCTACACCTTC
cdr3_aa: CASSSDRVSYGYTF

j_call: TRBJ1-5
v_call: TRBV6-5
clone_size: -
d_call: -
cdr3_nt: TGTGCCAGCAGTCGGGACTTTCTGGGCAATCAGCCCCAGCATTTT
cdr3_aa: CASSRDFLGNQPQHF

j_call: TRBJ1-1
v_call: TRBV6-1
clone_size: -
d_call: -
cdr3_nt: TGTGCCAGCGGGTTGGGAGGAAACACTGAAGCTTTCTTT
cdr3_aa: CASGLGGNTEAFF

j_call: TRBJ2-7
v_call: TRBV5-8
clone_size: -
d_call: TRBD1
cdr3_nt: TGTACCAGCAGCTTGCGGACAGGGCCGGTGAGCGAGCAGTACTTC
cdr3_aa: CTSSLRTGPVSEQYF

j_call: TRBJ2-5
v_call: TRBV7-2
clone_size: -
d_call: TRBD1
cdr3_nt: TGTGCCAGCAGCTCACTTACAGGGGTAGAGACCCAGTACTTC
cdr3_aa: CASSSLTGVETQYF

j_call: TRBJ2-1
v_call: TRBV7-9
clone_size: -
d_call: TRBD2
cdr3_nt: TGTGCCAGCAGCCCGGGACTAGAGGGCAATGAGCAGTTCTTC
cdr3_aa: CASSPGLEGNEQFF

j_call: TRBJ2-1
v_call: TRBV7-3
clone_size: -
d_call: TRBD2
cdr3_nt: TGTGCCAGCAGCCTACTAGCGGGATCGTACAATGAGCAGTTCTTC
cdr3_aa: CASSLLAGSYNEQFF

j_call: TRBJ1-2
v_call: TRBV28
clone_size: few
d_call: -
cdr3_nt: TGTGCCAGCAGTTTACCGGGACAATATGGCTACACCTTC
cdr3_aa: CASSLPGQYGYTF

j_call: TRBJ2-3
v_call: TRBV4-1
clone_size: once
d_call: -
cdr3_nt: TGCGCCAGCAGCCAAGATGGGGGTAGCGGATACACAGATACGCAGTATTTT
cdr3_aa: CASSQDGGSGYTDTQYF

j_call: TRBJ2-7
v_call: TRBV29-1
clone_size: -
d_call: -
cdr3_nt: TGCAGCGTTGCCAGCCCCTACGAGCAGTACTTC
cdr3_aa: CSVASPYEQYF

j_call: TRBJ2-7
v_call: TRBV7-8
clone_size: -
d_call: TRBD2
cdr3_nt: TGTGCCAGCAGCTTAGGGAGCGGGAGGGGGTACGAGCAGTACTTC
cdr3_aa: CASSLGSGRGYEQYF

j_call: TRBJ2-4
v_call: TRBV21-1
clone_size: -
d_call: -
cdr3_nt: TGTGCCAGCAGTTCCGACAACCGTGACAGCCCGCTAGCCAAAAACATTCAGTACTTC
cdr3_aa: CASSSDNRDSPLAKNIQYF

j_call: TRBJ1-1
v_call: TRBV5-4
clone_size: -
d_call: -
cdr3_nt: TGTGCCAGCAGCTTGGACGAGGGCACTGAAGCTTTCTTT
cdr3_aa: CASSLDEGTEAFF

j_call: TRBJ2-1
v_call: TRBV9
clone_size: -
d_call: -
cdr3_nt: TGTGCCAGCAGCCCCGGAACAGGGATGGACAATGAGCAGTTCTTC
cdr3_aa: CASSPGTGMDNEQFF

j_call: TRBJ2-3
v_call: TRBV19
clone_size: -
d_call: -
cdr3_nt: TGTGCCAGTTGTCAGGGGACCACAGATACGCAGTATTTT
cdr3_aa: CASCQGTTDTQYF

j_call: TRBJ2-3
v_call: TRBV14
clone_size: once
d_call: -
cdr3_nt: TGTGCCAGCAGCCCCCACGGGCTACTGTCCCCCGTTGCGCAGTATTTT
cdr3_aa: CASSPHGLLSPVAQYF

j_call: TRBJ2-3
v_call: TRBV29-1
clone_size: -
d_call: TRBD2
cdr3_nt: TGCAGCGTTGAGGCGGGGGGGACAGATACGCAGTATTTT
cdr3_aa: CSVEAGGTDTQYF

j_call: TRBJ1-3
v_call: TRBV7-9
clone_size: once
d_call: -
cdr3_nt: TGTGCCAGCAGCTTAGGACCTGGAAACACCATATATTTT
cdr3_aa: CASSLGPGNTIYF

j_call: TRBJ2-2
v_call: TRBV18
clone_size: -
d_call: TRBD1
cdr3_nt: TGTGCCAGCTCACCTAGACAGGGGAAGGTTTCCGGGGAGCTGTTTTTT
cdr3_aa: CASSPRQGKVSGELFF

j_call: TRBJ2-2
v_call: TRBV9
clone_size: -
d_call: TRBD2
cdr3_nt: TGTGCCAGCAAAGGGGGTAGCGGGACGGTCACCGGGGAGCTGTTTTTT
cdr3_aa: CASKGGSGTVTGELFF

j_call: TRBJ2-1
v_call: TRBV18
clone_size: -
d_call: TRBD1
cdr3_nt: TGTGCCAGCTCACCACGAGTCGGGACAGGAATCAATGAGCAGTTCTTC
cdr3_aa: CASSPRVGTGINEQFF

j_call: TRBJ2-7
v_call: TRBV7-2
clone_size: once
d_call: -
cdr3_nt: TGTGCCAGCAGCCGGCGCGGGGGCGGGAGTACCTACGAGCAGTACTTC
cdr3_aa: CASSRRGGGSTYEQYF

j_call: TRBJ2-7
v_call: TRBV18
clone_size: -
d_call: TRBD2
cdr3_nt: TGTGCCAGCTCACCATCAATACTCGCTAGCGGCCTTCCTACCGGGACCTACGAGCAGTACTTC
cdr3_aa: CASSPSILASGLPTGTYEQYF

j_call: TRBJ2-7
v_call: TRBV7-9
clone_size: -
d_call: TRBD1
cdr3_nt: TGTGCCAGCAGCTCCGGGACAGGGGCCTACGAGCAGTACTTC
cdr3_aa: CASSSGTGAYEQYF

j_call: TRBJ2-2
v_call: TRBV7-2
clone_size: -
d_call: -
cdr3_nt: TGTGCCAGCAGCTTTAAGCATCTCACCGGGGAGCTGTTTTTT
cdr3_aa: CASSFKHLTGELFF

j_call: TRBJ2-7
v_call: TRBV5-1
clone_size: -
d_call: -
cdr3_nt: TGCGCCAGCAGCCCCGGGTTAGCCCCCTCCTACGAGCAGTACTTC
cdr3_aa: CASSPGLAPSYEQYF

j_call: TRBJ2-1
v_call: TRBV30
clone_size: few
d_call: TRBD2
cdr3_nt: TGTGCCTGGAGTGCAACAAGCGGGAGAACGTTCTTC
cdr3_aa: CAWSATSGRTFF

j_call: TRBJ2-1
v_call: TRBV9
clone_size: once
d_call: -
cdr3_nt: TGTGCCAGCAGCGTTCGGGCCCCACCCAATGAGCAGTTCTTC
cdr3_aa: CASSVRAPPNEQFF